The 26 T cell receptor beta chains below come from one sample, sequenced in a study of blood T cell repertoires in COVID-19. Sequenced by immunoSEQ multiplex PCR; TCRdb stores in-frame clones only, minus some. The data contain roughly 160,000 clones, 70% to 90% of them seen just once; the ten biggest clones take up about 0.98%. Material: peripheral blood. Every receptor here comes from a man aged 18 to 29 with acute or convalescent COVID-19.

The rearrangement joins TRBV11-2 to TRBJ1-2; 9 nucleotides align to TRBD1. The CDR3 totals 14 residues. The V gene's germline CDR1 is SGHAT and CDR2 FQNNGV. After removal of 5 bases from V and 2 bases from J, the junction contained 3 bases not matched to a gene. The CDR3 here is CASSPGTGNYGYTF. Written as DNA, the CDR3 is TGTGCCAGCAGCCCCGGGACAGGGAACTATGGCTACACCTTC. The whole variable domain, remainder taken from reference TRBV11-2 and TRBJ1-2, is EAGVAQSPRYKIIEKRQSVAFWCNPISGHATLYWYQQILGQGPKLLIQFQNNGVVDDSQLPKDRFSAERLKGVDSTLKIQPAKLEDSAVYLCASSPGTGNYGYTFGSGTRLTVV.

The chain carries TRBV10-2 and TRBJ1-4; tentative D call: TRBD1 (5 bases). This CDR3 has 15 amino acids. Germline values: CDR1 WSHSY, CDR2 SAAADI. V lost 0 bases, J lost 8 bases, and 13 bases lay in between. This CDR3 reads CASSESPGSGEKLFF. The CDR3 DNA reads TGCGCCAGCAGTGAGTCCCCAGGGAGCGGGGAAAAACTGTTTTTT.

There are a few counts of this clone. This chain uses TRBV2 with TRBJ1-3; 7 nucleotides match TRBD1. Germline-derived CDR1 and CDR2 are SNHLY and FYNNEI. The V segment lost 4 bases and the J segment 0 bases; nucleotides outside the gene matches: 6. CDR3 length: 16 residues. CDR3 amino acids: CASSGQGEGSGNTIYF. The CDR3 DNA sequence: TGTGCCAGCAGTGGACAGGGCGAGGGCTCTGGAAACACCATATATTTT.

The chain has TRBV3-1 (or the pseudogene TRBV3-2) and TRBJ2-7, with 9 nucleotides matching TRBD2. The V and J ends lost 6 bases and 5 bases, in that order; junction bases with no gene match: 14. Per the germline V gene, CDR1 is LGHDT and CDR2 is YNNKEL (reference sequence). This CDR3 region has 16 residues. CDR3 sequence: CASSPPLAGGTHEQYF. The CDR3 nucleotides read TGTGCCAGCAGTCCCCCTCTGGCGGGGGGGACCCACGAGCAGTACTTC.

The sample holds a few counts of this clone. The rearrangement links TRBV30 to TRBJ1-1, with TRBD1 matching 10 bases. The CDR3 is made up of 13 amino acids. Trimming at V came to 7 bases and at J to 0 bases, leaving 2 bases not matched to a gene. The germline gives CDR1 GTSNPN, CDR2 SVGIG (reference sequence). The CDR3 sequence: CASGTGVNTEAFF. In DNA form, the CDR3 reads TGTGCCTCTGGGACAGGGGTGAACACTGAAGCTTTCTTT.

This clone was seen a single time. The chain has TRBV19 and TRBJ1-1; the D gene is possibly TRBD1 (5 bases). Germline V gene data show CDR1 as LNHDA and CDR2 as SQIVND (reference sequence). The germline V and J ends were trimmed by 3 bases and 2 bases, with 10 bases remaining between them. The CDR3 loop spans 14 amino acids. The CDR3 DNA is TGTGCCAGTAGTATTAACACAGGAAACACTGAAGCTTTCTTT. Protein sequence: CASSINTGNTEAFF.

The chain uses TRBV5-1 and TRBJ2-5; 9 nucleotides align to TRBD1. CDR3 length: 14 amino acids. V lost 4 bases and J lost 4; bases outside the gene matches: 5. The germline CDR1 and CDR2 sequences are SGHRS and YFSETQ. DNA for the CDR3: TGCGCCAGCAGCACGAGGACAGGGGTAGAGACCCAGTACTTC. Its protein is CASSTRTGVETQYF.

The genes are TRBV5-5 and TRBJ2-7; D is undetermined. The length of the CDR3 is 14 residues. Germline-derived CDR1 and CDR2 are SGHKS and YYEKEE (reference sequence). Deletions cut 4 bases from V and 2 bases from J, with 13 bases between. The CDR3 here is CASSLAVAAYEQYF. For the CDR3, the DNA is TGTGCCAGCAGCCTGGCCGTAGCAGCCTACGAGCAGTACTTC.

This clone has only one observation. The chain employs TRBV19 and TRBJ2-7, with 8 bases matching TRBD1. The CDR3 runs 14 residues. Germline V CDR1 and CDR2: LNHDA, SQIVND (reference sequence). The trim removed 5 bases at V and 4 bases at J, leaving 7 bases unmatched. CDR3 in amino acids: CASSAGTGPYEQYF. Written as DNA, the CDR3 is TGTGCCAGTAGTGCCGGGACAGGCCCGTACGAGCAGTACTTC.

Concerning this clone itself: This sample includes further DNA sequences coding for the same CDR3. This sequence joins TRBV30 and TRBJ1-2, with D possibly being TRBD1 (5 bases). V was trimmed by 3 bases and J by 0 bases, leaving 8 bases between them. The CDR3 is 13 amino acids. The germline gives CDR1 GTSNPN, CDR2 SVGIG (reference sequence). CDR3 coding DNA: TGTGCCTGGAGCCGACAGACTAACTATGGCTACACCTTC. Protein sequence: CAWSRQTNYGYTF.

V usage is TRBV19 and J usage is TRBJ1-6, with 7 nucleotides matching TRBD1. The trim removed 4 bases at V and 7 bases at J, leaving 1 base unmatched. CDR1 is LNHDA and CDR2 is SQIVND in the germline V gene (reference sequence). The CDR3 runs 13 residues. The CDR3 region is CASSRDRNSPLHF. CDR3 nucleotides: TGTGCCAGTAGTAGGGACAGAAATTCACCCCTCCACTTT.

This rearrangement joins TRBV4-1 to TRBJ2-1, with 8 bases lining up with TRBD2. Germline CDR1 is MGHRA and CDR2 is YSYEKL. This CDR3 has 15 amino acids. V was clipped by 3 bases and J by 4 bases; unmatched bases: 5. The CDR3 protein is CASSHGGGIYNEQFF. Here the CDR3 DNA reads TGCGCCAGCAGCCATGGCGGGGGGATTTACAATGAGCAGTTCTTC.

This chain connects TRBV6-5 to TRBJ1-6; 9 positions agree with TRBD1. Trimming at V came to 5 bases and at J to 9 bases, leaving 8 bases not matched to a gene. In germline, CDR1 is MNHEY, CDR2 SVGAGI. The CDR3 is 15 residues long. CDR3 loop: CASSIRTGEPSPLHF. The CDR3 DNA sequence: TGTGCCAGCAGTATCCGGACAGGGGAACCTTCACCCCTCCACTTT.

This sequence joins TRBV19 and TRBJ2-1, with 9 positions matching TRBD2. J was trimmed by 0 bases and V by 8 bases; bases with no gene match: 5. Germline V gives CDR1 LNHDA, CDR2 SQIVND (reference sequence). The CDR3 is made up of 15 amino acids. The CDR3 loop reads CASASGGRSYNEQFF. The CDR3 coding sequence is TGTGCCAGTGCGAGCGGGGGGCGCTCCTACAATGAGCAGTTCTTC.

The chain combines TRBV18 with TRBJ2-5; possibly TRBD1 for D (6 bases). Trimming pared 4 bases from V and 3 bases from J, leaving 12 bases between. From germline, CDR1 is KGHSH and CDR2 LQKENI. The CDR3 spans 14 residues. Here the CDR3 DNA reads TGTGCCAGCTCACTAGCCTCAGGGGAAGAGACCCAGTACTTC. Protein: CASSLASGEETQYF.

V is TRBV3-1 (or the pseudogene TRBV3-2) and J is TRBJ1-2, with D maybe TRBD1 (5 bases). The V gene lost 4 bases and the J gene lost 7 bases, with 16 bases spanning the gap. This CDR3 has 14 residues. In germline, CDR1 is LGHDT, CDR2 YNNKEL (reference sequence). Here the CDR3 reads CASSPSTDNSGYTF. DNA of the CDR3: TGTGCCAGCAGCCCATCGACGGACAACAGTGGCTACACCTTC.

The CDR3 sequence is CASSSSPGVNQPQHF. CDR3 coding DNA: TGTGCCAGCAGTTCCTCCCCAGGGGTCAATCAGCCCCAGCATTTT. This chain uses TRBV2 with TRBJ1-5; tentative D call: TRBD1 (6 bases). This CDR3 has 15 residues. Germline assignment: CDR1 SNHLY and CDR2 FYNNEI. V lost 5 bases and J 3 bases, leaving 14 bases between the germline ends.

The rearrangement joins TRBV6-6 to TRBJ1-5; D remains ambiguous. CDR3 length equals 13 residues. Germline lookup yields CDR1 MNHNY and CDR2 SVGAGI (reference sequence). Trimming cost V 7 bases and J 3 bases, with 10 bases left between them. This CDR3 reads CASTRVSNQPQHF. The CDR3 DNA reads TGTGCCAGCACTAGAGTTTCCAATCAGCCCCAGCATTTT.

V and J are TRBV2 and TRBJ1-5, with no clear D. The CDR3 extends over 15 amino acids. Trimming took 2 bases from V and 4 from J, leaving 12 bases between them. CDR1 is SNHLY, CDR2 FYNNEI, per germline. CDR3 protein: CASSERRGENQPQHF. CDR3 coding DNA: TGTGCCAGCAGTGAACGGCGCGGGGAAAATCAGCCCCAGCATTTT.

A few counts support this clone. V gene TRBV30 combines with J gene TRBJ1-5; D possibly corresponds to TRBD1 (5 bases). Germline CDR1 reads GTSNPN; CDR2 reads SVGIG (reference sequence). This CDR3 is built from 13 residues. Trimming took off 2 bases at V and 4 bases at J, with 9 bases between the two ends. The CDR3 DNA is TGTGCCTGGAGTTGGGACTTAAATCAGCCCCAGCATTTT. It is translated as CAWSWDLNQPQHF.

This chain links TRBV27 with TRBJ2-5; the match to TRBD1 covers 7 bases. In germline, CDR1 is MNHEY, CDR2 SMNVEV (reference sequence). The CDR3 loop spans 15 amino acids. With 4 bases clipped from V and 1 base from J, the junction kept 6 bases outside the gene matches. The chain's CDR3 is CASSYRGQFQETQYF. DNA of the CDR3: TGTGCCAGCAGTTATAGGGGGCAATTCCAAGAGACCCAGTACTTC.

This sequence joins TRBV6-6 and TRBJ2-7; TRBD1 matches 8 bases. CDR1 and CDR2 (germline): MNHNY, SVGAGI (reference sequence). V dropped 6 bases and J dropped 5; count of bases not matched to a gene: 6. CDR3 length: 13 residues. In DNA, the CDR3 is TGTGCCAGCAGCCGGGACAGGATCCACGAGCAGTACGTC. Amino acid sequence: CASSRDRIHEQYV.

The genes are TRBV30 and TRBJ2-5, with D possibly being TRBD2 (6 bases). The ends were cut back, 0 bases at V and 5 bases at J, with 22 bases in the middle. Germline CDR1 is GTSNPN and CDR2 is SVGIG (reference sequence). This CDR3 region has 17 residues. This CDR3 reads CAWSVSLGAGRRETQYF. CDR3 nucleotide sequence: TGTGCCTGGAGTGTAAGTTTGGGAGCGGGCCGCCGCGAGACCCAGTACTTC.

The chain joins TRBV11-2 to TRBJ2-7; no reliable D call. The CDR3 runs to 15 residues. The germline V and J ends were trimmed by 0 bases and 3 bases, with 12 bases remaining between them. Germline loops: CDR1 SGHAT, CDR2 FQNNGV. Here the CDR3 DNA reads TGTGCCAGCAGCTTAGAGGCCAGGATAAGCTACGAGCAGTACTTC. Amino acids: CASSLEARISYEQYF.

The genes are TRBV19 and TRBJ2-1; 7 bases align to TRBD2. The CDR3 sequence is 14 residues long. The junction had 4 bases not matched to a gene; V was cut back by 5 bases and J by 3 bases. Germline CDR1 LNHDA, CDR2 SQIVND (reference sequence). CDR3 DNA sequence: TGTGCCAGTAGTGACTGGGGGGGCTACAATGAGCAGTTCTTC. It translates to CASSDWGGYNEQFF. The whole variable domain, filled in from reference TRBV19 and TRBJ2-1, reads DGGITQSPKYLFRKEGQNVTLSCEQNLNHDAMYWYRQDPGQGLRLIYYSQIVNDFQKGDIAEGYSVSREKKESFPLTVTSAQKNPTAFYLCASSDWGGYNEQFFGPGTRLTVL.

This clone was observed a single time. The J gene is TRBJ2-3, the V gene TRBV11-1; weak D call: TRBD2 (6 bases). From germline, CDR1 is SGHAT and CDR2 FQDESV (reference sequence). The germline V and J ends were trimmed by 2 bases and 2 bases, with 11 bases remaining between them. This CDR3 region has 15 residues. CDR3 DNA: TGTGCCAGCAGCTTAACGAGACTAGTCACAGATACGCAGTATTTT. It translates to CASSLTRLVTDTQYF.